This T cell receptor (beta chain) came from a study of PD-1 blockade in mismatch repair-deficient tumors. Study context: Patients had about 13 mismatch repair-deficient cancer types and were previously treated and progressing.

Findings of the study overall: After pembrolizumab, tumor-resident clones rose rapidly, then generally contracted before radiologic responses.

All patients were mismatch repair deficient, assessed by either PCR or immunohistochemistry. Three pembrolizumab responders had their TCRs sequenced. CDR1 is LGHNA, CDR2 YSLEER, per germline. This CDR3 comprises 15 residues. Trimming took off 0 bases at V and 4 bases at J, with 9 bases between the two ends. Data came from immunoSEQ multiplex PCR; TCRdb stores just in-frame clones and leaves some out. Among 60,000 to 75,000 clones listed, approximately 90% were seen once. Remarks on this clone: Its target is unknown.

This receptor was obtained from an adult with mismatch repair-deficient cancer. V is TRBV4-3 and J is TRBJ1-4, with D unclear. The sequences come from peripheral blood, collected 52 weeks after starting pembrolizumab. The CDR3 loop is CASSQEDGDNEKLFF. As DNA, the CDR3 is TGCGCCAGCAGCCAAGAGGACGGGGATAATGAAAAACTGTTTTTT.